The rows below give T cell receptor beta chains drawn from one sample of a study of T cells after yellow fever vaccination. Each CDR3 protein gets one entry after TCRdb re-called the 5' RACE reads with MiXCR. The sample records just under 600,000 distinct CDR3 sequences, approximately 13% being singletons. The source material was PBMCs, sampled on the day of the yellow fever booster vaccination. The receptors stem from a man aged 25-45 years who received the YFV17D yellow fever vaccine. Both conserved end residues are part of each CDR3. Fields, in order: D gene, clone size, V gene, CDR3 length, J gene, CDR3 protein, CDR3 DNA. D genes are given only for firm matches. A clone size is listed for some rows: how often the clone was seen (once, few, many), or a class if it is expanded.

TRBD1,.,TRBV9,12,TRBJ2-1,CASGTAQSEQFF,TGTGCCAGCGGGACAGCACAGAGTGAGCAGTTCTTC
TRBD2,.,TRBV25-1,16,TRBJ2-7,CASTGALTSGSYEQYF,TGTGCCAGCACGGGGGCCTTGACTAGCGGGAGCTACGAGCAGTACTTC
.,few,TRBV3-1,14,TRBJ2-5,CASSRPGTGETQYF,TGTGCCAGCAGCCGCCCCGGGACCGGGGAGACCCAGTACTTC
.,.,TRBV4-3,13,TRBJ1-2,CASSQDRGPGYTF,TGCGCCAGCAGCCAAGATCGCGGACCTGGCTACACCTTC
.,few,TRBV6-5,14,TRBJ1-5,CASSYSQGDQPQHF,TGTGCCAGCAGTTACTCGCAGGGAGATCAGCCCCAGCATTTT
.,.,TRBV7-9,14,TRBJ2-2,CASSLLARTGELFF,TGTGCCAGCAGCTTACTAGCGCGCACCGGGGAGCTGTTTTTT
TRBD2,.,TRBV7-2,17,TRBJ2-1,CASSPTSAPGEYNEQFF,TGTGCCAGCAGCCCAACTAGCGCCCCGGGGGAGTACAATGAGCAGTTCTTC
TRBD1,few,TRBV15,13,TRBJ2-7,CATSWDRGGEQYF,TGTGCCACCAGCTGGGACAGGGGAGGTGAGCAGTACTTC
.,.,TRBV10-3,12,TRBJ2-7,CAISDVPYEQYF,TGTGCCATCAGTGACGTCCCCTACGAGCAGTACTTC
TRBD2,few,TRBV7-2,16,TRBJ2-7,CASSSQGAGVRNEQYF,TGTGCCAGCAGCTCCCAGGGAGCGGGAGTTCGGAACGAGCAGTACTTC
.,few,TRBV5-1,12,TRBJ2-7,CASTGRDYEQYF,TGCGCCAGCACGGGCAGAGACTACGAGCAGTACTTC
.,few,TRBV9,14,TRBJ2-7,CASSPGQTATEQYF,TGTGCCAGCAGCCCGGGACAAACCGCCACCGAGCAGTACTTC
TRBD2,.,TRBV7-2,15,TRBJ2-7,CASSLVAGGNYEQYF,TGTGCCAGCAGCTTAGTGGCGGGAGGAAACTACGAGCAGTACTTC
.,.,TRBV29-1,13,TRBJ1-2,CSVLSGWVGGYTF,TGCAGCGTGCTCTCTGGCTGGGTAGGTGGCTACACCTTC
.,few,TRBV29-1,11,TRBJ2-5,CSVAREETQYF,TGCAGCGTTGCCAGGGAGGAGACCCAGTACTTC
TRBD2,many,TRBV7-9,14,TRBJ2-7,CASSLISGSIEQYF,TGTGCCAGCAGCTTGATCAGCGGGAGTATCGAGCAGTACTTC
.,.,TRBV15,15,TRBJ1-2,CATSRVRTGLDGYTF,TGTGCCACCAGCAGAGTGCGGACCGGGCTAGATGGCTACACCTTC
.,few,TRBV7-2,12,TRBJ1-3,CASSVPGNTIYF,TGTGCCAGCTCGGTACCTGGAAACACCATATATTTT
TRBD2,many,TRBV7-9,15,TRBJ2-5,CASSLSTSAVETQYF,TGTGCCAGCAGCTTATCCACTAGCGCTGTGGAGACCCAGTACTTC
.,many,TRBV6-5,13,TRBJ2-2,CASSYRANGELFF,TGTGCCAGCAGTTACAGGGCAAACGGGGAGCTGTTTTTT
.,.,TRBV15,13,TRBJ2-5,CATSRPPIQTQYF,TGTGCCACCAGCAGACCCCCCATTCAGACCCAGTACTTC
.,.,TRBV9,13,TRBJ2-7,CASSVHPSYEQYF,TGTGCCAGCAGCGTACACCCCTCCTACGAGCAGTACTTC
TRBD1,few,TRBV20-1,15,TRBJ1-1,CSARAPRTGGTEAFF,TGCAGTGCTAGAGCCCCAAGGACAGGCGGGACTGAAGCTTTCTTT
.,few,TRBV19,14,TRBJ2-5,CASSPTSREETQYF,TGTGCCAGTAGCCCCACCTCGAGGGAAGAGACCCAGTACTTC
.,few,TRBV15,14,TRBJ2-7,CATSREVISYEQYF,TGTGCCACCAGCAGAGAAGTTATATCCTACGAGCAGTACTTC
TRBD1,.,TRBV7-2,14,TRBJ2-7,CASSPLGQVYEQYF,TGTGCCAGCAGCCCCCTCGGACAGGTCTACGAGCAGTACTTC
.,few,TRBV29-1,13,TRBJ2-2,CSVIPIDTGELFF,TGCAGCGTTATCCCGATTGACACCGGGGAGCTGTTTTTT
.,.,TRBV25-1,11,TRBJ2-7,CASLPAYEQYF,TGTGCCAGTTTGCCAGCCTACGAGCAGTACTTC
TRBD1,few,TRBV12-3/TRBV12-4,13,TRBJ2-7,CASSGQGAREQYF,TGTGCCAGCAGCGGACAGGGGGCGAGGGAGCAGTACTTC
.,.,TRBV14,14,TRBJ1-3,CASSQQISGNTIYF,TGTGCCAGCAGCCAGCAGATCTCTGGAAACACCATATATTTT
.,.,TRBV6-5,14,TRBJ1-2,CASSYAGKAVGYTF,TGTGCCAGCAGTTACGCAGGGAAGGCGGTTGGCTACACCTTC
TRBD1,few,TRBV28,15,TRBJ2-4,CASRGDSPAKNIQYF,TGTGCCAGCAGGGGGGACAGCCCTGCCAAAAACATTCAGTACTTC
TRBD1,.,TRBV3-1,15,TRBJ1-1,CASSPTGTGRGEAFF,TGTGCCAGCAGCCCCACCGGGACAGGGAGAGGTGAAGCTTTCTTT
.,.,TRBV12-3/TRBV12-4,15,TRBJ2-7,CASSAADRGNLQQYF,TGTGCCAGCAGCGCGGCCGATCGCGGGAATCTTCAGCAGTACTTC
TRBD1,few,TRBV20-1,14,TRBJ2-1,CSAKSGTGNNEQFF,TGCAGTGCTAAATCCGGGACAGGCAACAATGAGCAGTTCTTC
.,.,TRBV30,11,TRBJ2-7,CAWSVLSEQYF,TGTGCCTGGAGTGTACTTTCCGAGCAGTACTTC
TRBD1,once,TRBV12-3/TRBV12-4,14,TRBJ1-5,CASSRDSRLEAQHF,TGTGCCAGCAGTCGGGACAGCCGGCTGGAGGCCCAGCATTTT
.,few,TRBV25-1,14,TRBJ2-5,CASARPGPEETQYF,TGTGCCAGCGCCCGCCCAGGGCCTGAAGAGACCCAGTACTTC
.,few,TRBV25-1,11,TRBJ2-5,CASSELGTQYF,TGTGCCAGCAGTGAATTGGGAACCCAGTACTTC
TRBD2,few,TRBV13,16,TRBJ2-1,CASRPPEGLVIDEQFF,TGTGCCAGTCGACCTCCAGAGGGACTAGTCATCGATGAGCAGTTCTTC
.,.,TRBV12-3/TRBV12-4,13,TRBJ1-1,CASRGINDAEAFF,TGTGCCAGCAGAGGAATTAACGACGCTGAAGCTTTCTTT
.,.,TRBV9,14,TRBJ2-3,CASSAGGWTDTQYF,TGTGCCAGCAGCGCCGGGGGATGGACAGATACGCAGTATTTT
TRBD1,once,TRBV6-6,13,TRBJ1-4,CASSYSRGQARFF,TGTGCCAGCAGTTACTCGAGAGGACAGGCTAGGTTTTTT
TRBD1,few,TRBV25-1,17,TRBJ1-4,CASSDPLRTGWDEKLFF,TGTGCCAGCAGTGACCCGCTTAGGACAGGGTGGGATGAAAAACTGTTTTTT
TRBD1,.,TRBV19,14,TRBJ1-6,CASSGQGDYSPLHF,TGTGCCAGTAGCGGACAGGGAGACTATTCACCCCTCCACTTT
.,few,TRBV9,15,TRBJ2-2,CASRPEGGGTGELFF,TGTGCCAGCAGGCCAGAGGGAGGAGGCACCGGGGAGCTGTTTTTT
TRBD2,few,TRBV20-1,13,TRBJ2-1,CSALVLAQGGQFF,TGCAGTGCTTTAGTACTAGCGCAAGGTGGGCAGTTCTTC
TRBD2,few,TRBV12-3/TRBV12-4,17,TRBJ2-7,CASSLDSGGRGVYEQYF,TGTGCCAGCAGTTTAGATTCGGGAGGCCGAGGGGTCTACGAGCAGTACTTC
TRBD1,.,TRBV6-5,15,TRBJ2-7,CASSYSDRVVYEQYF,TGTGCCAGCAGTTACTCGGACAGGGTTGTTTACGAGCAGTACTTC
TRBD2,.,TRBV5-1,16,TRBJ2-1,CASSWRLLSGRTEQFF,TGCGCCAGCAGCTGGCGCCTACTAAGCGGGAGGACTGAGCAGTTCTTC
.,few,TRBV6-2/TRBV6-3,11,TRBJ1-2,CASTTVGGYTF,TGTGCCAGCACGACAGTTGGCGGCTACACCTTC
.,few,TRBV7-9,13,TRBJ2-2,CASSYRQDGELFF,TGTGCCAGCAGCTATCGACAGGACGGGGAGCTGTTTTTT
TRBD2,.,TRBV7-2,17,TRBJ2-7,CASSPGASGSGSYEQYF,TGTGCCAGCAGCCCCGGTGCTAGCGGGAGTGGCTCCTACGAGCAGTACTTC
.,.,TRBV4-3,17,TRBJ2-3,CASSHTHKQSPSDTQYF,TGCGCCAGCAGCCATACCCATAAACAGTCCCCGTCAGATACGCAGTATTTT
TRBD2,few,TRBV10-1,17,TRBJ2-5,CASSEVWVAGTQETQYF,TGCGCCAGCAGTGAAGTTTGGGTAGCGGGGACTCAAGAGACCCAGTACTTC
.,few,TRBV30,15,TRBJ1-1,CAWSVWVGMNTEAFF,TGTGCCTGGAGTGTTTGGGTCGGGATGAACACTGAAGCTTTCTTT